This T cell receptor beta chain originates from a study of T cell responses to AZD1222 COVID-19 vaccine. Findings and limits, study-wide: The repertoires were collected only after the peak T cell response. Elevations in Spike-specific TCR breadth and depth followed administration of two AZD1222 doses. White British people made up most donors, females outnumbered males, and clonal diversity was possibly underestimated.

Second-dose schedules of about 4 or about 12 weeks were combined. As concerns this clone: Its cognate antigen is unknown.

CDR1 is SGHTA and CDR2 is FQGTGA in the germline V gene. The CDR3 has 17 residues. V was pared by 0 bases and J by 3 bases, with 17 bases between. Libraries were prepared by immunoSEQ multiplex PCR; TCRdb keeps only in-frame clonotypes and omits some of them. Altogether tens of thousands of clones are present, approximately 90% being singletons, with the ten largest covering roughly 28%. The source material was peripheral blood, sampled 28 days after the second AZD1222 dose. The receptor comes from an adult who received the AZD1222 COVID-19 vaccine. The J gene is TRBJ1-1, the V gene TRBV7-3; D remains unclear. The CDR3 DNA sequence: TGTGCCAGCAGCTTAACCCCATCCGGGTGGGCAGACACTGAAGCTTTCTTT. It encodes CASSLTPSGWADTEAFF.